Listed here are 21 T cell receptor beta chains from one sample, sequenced in a study of cytotoxic CD8 clonotypes in ibrutinib-treated CLL. The assay was immunoSEQ multiplex PCR, and TCRdb's table has in-frame clones only and misses some. The profile covers 330,000 or so clones, with roughly 71% appearing a single time and just under 6.5% taken by the ten largest. The material was PBMCs, obtained after 36 months of ibrutinib treatment. The receptor source for this set is a human donor with chronic lymphocytic leukemia.

This clone was detected a few times. The genes are TRBV6-1 and TRBJ2-5, with 10 bases identical to TRBD1. CDR3 length: 14 amino acids. Germline CDR1 reads MNHNS; CDR2 reads SASEGT. V lost 4 bases to trimming and J lost 5 bases; unmatched junction nucleotides: 4. The CDR3 sequence: CASSGTGGGETQYF. The CDR3 DNA sequence: TGTGCCAGCAGTGGGACAGGGGGTGGGGAGACCCAGTACTTC.

The rearrangement links TRBV19 to TRBJ1-5, with a tentative D call TRBD1 (6 bases). Germline V gives CDR1 LNHDA, CDR2 SQIVND (reference sequence). The CDR3 runs 14 residues. The ends were cut back, 7 bases at V and 6 bases at J, with 16 bases in the middle. The CDR3 DNA sequence: TGTGCCAGTAAACAGGGAGAGAGGGGTCAGCCCCAGCATTTT. It codes for CASKQGERGQPQHF.

The chain has TRBV18 and TRBJ2-7; a weak D match, TRBD1 (6 bases). The V gene's germline CDR1 is KGHSH and CDR2 LQKENI. The CDR3 runs 14 residues. Trimming left V 3 bases short and J 2 bases short, with 11 bases between. This CDR3 reads CASSPQGFAYEQYF. The CDR3 DNA is TGTGCCAGCTCACCGCAGGGGTTCGCCTACGAGCAGTACTTC.

This chain links TRBV18 with TRBJ2-1; TRBD2 is a possible D gene (7 bases). CDR1 and CDR2 (germline): KGHSH, LQKENI. The CDR3 totals 15 residues. V was cut by 4 bases and J by 5 bases, with 15 bases left in between. DNA for the CDR3: TGTGCCAGCTCACGGGATGGGGGGGCAGACAATGAGCAGTTCTTC. This translates into CASSRDGGADNEQFF.

This chain connects TRBV5-4 to TRBJ2-7, with TRBD1 identical over 8 bases. V dropped 0 bases and J dropped 5; count of bases not matched to a gene: 1. This CDR3 is 13 amino acids long. Germline V CDR1 and CDR2: SGHNT, YYREEE (reference sequence). The CDR3 sequence is CASSLAGGNEQYF. DNA for the CDR3: TGTGCCAGCAGCTTGGCAGGGGGCAACGAGCAGTACTTC. The full variable domain, rest sourced from reference TRBV5-4 and TRBJ2-7, is ETGVTQSPTHLIKTRGQQVTLRCSSQSGHNTVSWYQQALGQGPQFIFQYYREEENGRGNFPPRFSGLQFPNYSSELNVNALELDDSALYLCASSLAGGNEQYFGPGTRLTVT.

For the CDR3, the DNA is TGTGCCAGCAGCGGGAATCCGGGCACTGAAGCTTTCTTT. It translates to CASSGNPGTEAFF. This rearrangement joins TRBV5-6 to TRBJ1-1, with D uncertain. V was clipped by 4 bases and J by 4 bases, with 11 bases between them. The CDR3 totals 13 residues. Germline V gene lookup returns CDR1 SGHDT and CDR2 YYEEEE.

The V and J genes are TRBV5-4 and TRBJ1-1, with TRBD1 matching 7 bases. The J segment lost 1 base and the V segment lost 1 base, leaving 4 bases of the junction unmatched. Germline-derived CDR1 and CDR2 are SGHNT and YYREEE (reference sequence). The CDR3 runs to 15 residues. The DNA of the CDR3 is TGTGCCAGCAGCTTGACTGACAGGGCGAACACTGAAGCTTTCTTT. It translates to CASSLTDRANTEAFF. Together with reference TRBV5-4 and TRBJ1-1, the CDR3 gives the full variable domain: ETGVTQSPTHLIKTRGQQVTLRCSSQSGHNTVSWYQQALGQGPQFIFQYYREEENGRGNFPPRFSGLQFPNYSSELNVNALELDDSALYLCASSLTDRANTEAFFGQGTRLTVV.

The genes are TRBV7-2 and TRBJ2-3; D ambiguous. The CDR3 has 15 residues. Looked up from germline, CDR1 is SGHTA and CDR2 is FQGNSA. V was trimmed by 4 bases and J by 7 bases, leaving 18 bases between them. This CDR3 reads CASSSQLNNRYTQYF. CDR3 DNA: TGTGCCAGCAGCTCACAACTTAACAACCGCTATACGCAGTATTTT.

This chain uses TRBV14 with TRBJ1-4; weak D call: TRBD1 (6 bases). CDR3 length: 13 amino acids. The V gene's germline CDR1 is SGHDN and CDR2 FVKESK. V lost 1 base and J lost 12, with 12 bases in between. CDR3 DNA: TGTGCCAGCAGCCAAGTTGGGGGCGGGGAACTGTTTTTT. Translation: CASSQVGGGELFF.

The chain uses TRBV5-1 and TRBJ1-6, with D perhaps TRBD1 (5 bases). The germline V and J ends were trimmed by 2 bases and 8 bases, with 11 bases remaining between them. Per germline, CDR1 SGHRS and CDR2 YFSETQ. The CDR3 is made up of 14 amino acids. CDR3 region: CASSLRDRDSPLHF. CDR3 DNA sequence: TGCGCCAGCAGCTTAAGGGACCGAGATTCACCCCTCCACTTT.

This chain uses TRBV28 with TRBJ1-3; no clear D gene. The CDR3 extends over 14 amino acids. Trimming took 1 base from V and 2 from J, leaving 6 bases between them. Per germline, CDR1 MDHEN and CDR2 SYDVKM. CDR3 protein: CASSLSGAGNTIYF. In nucleotides, the CDR3 is TGTGCCAGCAGTTTATCTGGAGCTGGAAACACCATATATTTT.

The chain employs TRBV7-9 and TRBJ2-2; tentative D call: TRBD2 (6 bases). The CDR3 has 15 amino acids. V was cut by 3 bases and J by 0 bases, with 8 bases left in between. The germline V gene encodes CDR1 SEHNR and CDR2 FQNEAQ (reference sequence). CDR3 sequence reads: CASSFSGPNTGELFF. The CDR3 nucleotides read TGTGCCAGCAGCTTTAGCGGTCCGAACACCGGGGAGCTGTTTTTT.

This CDR3 is CASSRGWTSGSYEQYF. DNA for the CDR3: TGCGCCAGCAGCAGAGGCTGGACTAGCGGGTCCTACGAGCAGTACTTC. The J gene is TRBJ2-7, the V gene TRBV4-3, with 11 bases that match TRBD2. The germline V gene encodes CDR1 LGHNA and CDR2 YSLEER. With 5 bases clipped from V and 1 base from J, the junction kept 7 bases outside the gene matches. The CDR3 spans 16 residues.

In this sample, this clone turned up a few times. The chain couples TRBV5-1 to TRBJ1-5, with 9 bases aligning to TRBD1. CDR3 length equals 14 residues. Unmatched junction bases numbered 6, after V lost 4 bases and J lost 7 bases. The germline V gene encodes CDR1 SGHRS and CDR2 YFSETQ. The CDR3 sequence: CASSATGGAQPQHF. CDR3 sequence (DNA): TGCGCCAGCAGCGCCACAGGGGGCGCGCAGCCCCAGCATTTT. Full variable domain (rest looked up from reference TRBV5-1 and TRBJ1-5): KAGVTQTPRYLIKTRGQQVTLSCSPISGHRSVSWYQQTPGQGLQFLFEYFSETQRNKGNFPGRFSGRQFSNSRSEMNVSTLELGDSALYLCASSATGGAQPQHFGDGTRLSIL.

The J gene is TRBJ2-7, the V gene TRBV5-1, with D possibly being TRBD2 (7 bases). The CDR3 is 14 residues long. V gave up 0 bases and J gave up 6 bases, with 13 bases separating them. CDR1 SGHRS and CDR2 YFSETQ come from the germline V gene. CDR3 sequence (DNA): TGCGCCAGCAGCTTGGAGGCGGGGGCCGGCGAGCAGTACTTC. Its protein product is CASSLEAGAGEQYF.

The J gene is TRBJ2-5, the V gene TRBV6-5; the D gene is possibly TRBD1 (5 bases). CDR3 size: 14 residues. The germline V gene has CDR1 MNHEY and CDR2 SVGAGI. Trimming removed 0 bases at V and 2 bases at J, with 7 bases between. CDR3 in amino acids: CASSYSGAQETQYF. In nucleotides, the CDR3 is TGTGCCAGCAGTTACTCAGGGGCGCAAGAGACCCAGTACTTC.

The chain recombines TRBV9 with TRBJ2-3; the match to TRBD1 covers 11 bases. The CDR3 loop spans 15 amino acids. The V gene end was trimmed by 4 bases and the J gene end by 5 bases; junction bases not matched to a gene: 6. CDR1 is SGDLS, CDR2 YYNGEE, per germline. This chain's CDR3 is CASSPRDRGEDTQYF. CDR3 coding DNA: TGTGCCAGCAGCCCCCGGGACAGGGGGGAAGATACGCAGTATTTT. Full variable domain (outside the CDR3, taken from reference TRBV9 and TRBJ2-3): DSGVTQTPKHLITATGQRVTLRCSPRSGDLSVYWYQQSLDQGLQFLIQYYNGEERAKGNILERFSAQQFPDLHSELNLSSLELGDSALYFCASSPRDRGEDTQYFGPGTRLTVL.

This clone has more than one count but fewer than ten. No DNA is shown, since the ends of the CDR3 on it are uncertain; the CDR3 is the one TCRdb lists. The chain joins TRBV29-1 to TRBJ1-2. Germline CDR1 reads SQVTM; CDR2 reads ANQGSEA. The CDR3 spans 9 amino acids, including both terminal residues. The CDR3 region is CSVGEGTTF.

V and J are TRBV10-2 and TRBJ1-1; D is uncertain. The CDR3 consists of 13 residues. V was shortened by 6 bases and J by 0 bases, with 8 bases between the two germline ends. Germline assignment: CDR1 WSHSY and CDR2 SAAADI. Here the CDR3 DNA reads TGCGCCAGCAGGGAAGCAATGAACACTGAAGCTTTCTTT. Protein sequence: CASREAMNTEAFF.

The chain has TRBV7-9 and TRBJ2-4, with D possibly TRBD2 on 6 matching bases. V lost 3 bases and J 6 bases, leaving 12 bases between the germline ends. Germline CDR1 is SEHNR and CDR2 is FQNEAQ (reference sequence). CDR3 length: 14 amino acids. The CDR3 bases are TGTGCCAGCAGCTTCGCCTCAGCGGGAAACATTCAGTACTTC. Protein sequence: CASSFASAGNIQYF.

In its sample, this clone was seen a few times. V is TRBV28 and J is TRBJ2-7; D might be TRBD1 (6 bases). V gave up 3 bases and J gave up 6 bases, with 12 bases separating them. The germline CDR1 and CDR2 sequences are MDHEN and SYDVKM. The CDR3 is 13 residues long. The CDR3 loop is CASSLWGPIEQYF. The CDR3 DNA sequence: TGTGCCAGCAGTTTGTGGGGGCCGATCGAGCAGTACTTC. Using reference TRBV28 and TRBJ2-7 for the parts outside the CDR3, the full variable domain is DVKVTQSSRYLVKRTGEKVFLECVQDMDHENMFWYRQDPGLGLRLIYFSYDVKMKEKGDIPEGYSVSREKKERFSLILESASTNQTSMYLCASSLWGPIEQYFGPGTRLTVT.